The 20 T cell receptor beta chains listed next were all sequenced from one sample in a study of CD8 T cells in ankylosing spondylitis. Study-wide points: Typical of ankylosing spondylitis blood, it appeared, was a TCR beta motif of several highly homologous variants.

The antigens these receptors bind are not known. One entry per CDR3 protein, called by TCRdb with MiXCR from the 5' RACE reads. In the table there are some 840,000 distinct CDR3 sequences, about an eighth of which are singletons. Sequenced: blood, either unsorted or a sorted T cell fraction (not recorded which). These receptors all come from a male donor with ankylosing spondylitis.

This clonotype was seen more than once but under ten times. The V and J genes are TRBV7-2 and TRBJ1-5, with D perhaps matching TRBD1 (5 bases). Germline CDR1 and CDR2: SGHTA and FQGNSA. The CDR3 sequence is 13 residues long. Trimming stripped 3 bases from V and 5 bases from J, with 8 bases between. Here the CDR3 reads CASSFWGDQPQHF. Written as DNA, the CDR3 is TGTGCCAGCAGCTTTTGGGGGGATCAGCCCCAGCATTTT.

The sample holds a few counts of this clonotype. V usage is TRBV10-3 and J usage is TRBJ1-2; D is unclear. V dropped 2 bases and J dropped 6 bases, with 13 bases sitting between them. Germline CDR1 ENHRY, CDR2 SYGVKD. This CDR3 is built from 14 residues. CDR3 residues: CAISEVPVRDGYTF. In nucleotides, the CDR3 is TGTGCCATCAGTGAGGTTCCGGTTAGAGATGGCTACACCTTC.

Only a few counts were recorded for this clonotype. The chain couples TRBV12-3 or TRBV12-4 to TRBJ2-1; D call uncertain. The ends were cut back, 3 bases at V and 7 bases at J, with 7 bases in the middle. The CDR3 length is 12 residues. Written as DNA, the CDR3 is TGTGCCAGCAGTTTTGGGCATAATGAGCAGTTCTTC. This codes for CASSFGHNEQFF.

The rearrangement links TRBV6-5 to TRBJ1-1; TRBD1 is a possible D gene (5 bases). CDR1 and CDR2 (germline): MNHEY, SVGAGI. V was clipped by 11 bases and J by 3 bases, with 13 bases between them. The CDR3 sequence is 12 residues long. CDR3 protein: CAARGLYTEAFF. The CDR3 DNA reads TGTGCCGCCCGGGGACTTTACACTGAAGCTTTCTTT.

This clonotype has at least ten counts. J is TRBJ1-4 and V is TRBV24-1; D not certain. The length of the CDR3 is 13 residues. The ends were cut back, 2 bases at V and 5 bases at J, with 5 bases in the middle. In germline, CDR1 is KGHDR, CDR2 SFDVKD. The CDR3 protein is CATSDYSNEKLFF. CDR3 coding DNA: TGTGCCACCAGTGATTACAGCAATGAAAAACTGTTTTTT.

Only a few counts were recorded for this clonotype. This likely comes from a read error, as the CDR3 has no conserved phenylalanine or tryptophan at its end. No DNA is shown, since the ends of the CDR3 on it are uncertain; the CDR3 is the one TCRdb lists. The chain is built from TRBV4-3 and TRBJ1-1; no check of the table's D call, TRBD1, against the DNA was made. The germline gives CDR1 LGHNA, CDR2 YSLEER. The CDR3 numbers 10 amino acids, ends counted. Here the CDR3 reads CASSPSGPLL.

The CDR3 spells CASSSPGTGGLTFF. DNA of the CDR3: TGTGCCAGCAGTTCGCCCGGGACAGGGGGCCTGACTTTCTTT. The V and J genes are TRBV28 and TRBJ1-1, with 12 bases identical to TRBD1. After removal of 4 bases from V and 12 bases from J, the junction contained 9 bases not matched to a gene. CDR3 length equals 14 residues. CDR1 is MDHEN and CDR2 is SYDVKM in the germline V gene.

This clonotype showed up just a few times. The chain joins TRBV6-5 to TRBJ2-3; D might be TRBD1 (7 bases). The V gene lost 5 bases and the J gene lost 4 bases, with 13 bases spanning the gap. This CDR3 is built from 14 residues. Germline V gene sequence: CDR1 MNHEY, CDR2 SVGAGI. The CDR3 sequence: CASSNRGGADTQYF. In DNA form, the CDR3 reads TGTGCCAGCAGTAACAGGGGAGGCGCAGATACGCAGTATTTT.

Only a few counts were recorded for this clonotype. The rearrangement uses TRBV6-2 or TRBV6-3 and TRBJ1-2; possible D gene TRBD1, 6 bases. Germline-derived CDR1 and CDR2 are MNHEY and SVGEGT. CDR3 length equals 15 residues. Trimming removed 6 bases at V and 4 bases at J, with 18 bases between. For the CDR3, the DNA is TGTGCCAGCAGCACAGGGACACCCGACATCTATGGCTACACCTTC. Its translation: CASSTGTPDIYGYTF.

The chain links TRBV20-1 to TRBJ1-1; D call uncertain. The V gene's germline CDR1 is DFQATT and CDR2 SNEGSKA (reference sequence). This CDR3 comprises 13 residues. V was clipped by 5 bases and J by 1 base, with 11 bases between them. CDR3 in DNA: TGCAGTGCTGGAAAGGCCGCGAACACTGAAGCTTTCTTT. Protein sequence: CSAGKAANTEAFF.

This clonotype has ten or more counts. CDR3 residues: CSVRDRGKETQYF. In DNA form, the CDR3 reads TGCAGCGTTCGGGACAGGGGAAAAGAGACCCAGTACTTC. The rearrangement joins TRBV29-1 to TRBJ2-5, with TRBD1 matching 10 bases. Losses at the gene ends were 5 bases for V and 3 bases for J; bases not matched to a gene: 3. CDR3 length equals 13 residues. The V gene's germline CDR1 is SQVTM and CDR2 ANQGSEA.

This chain links TRBV6-2 or TRBV6-3 with TRBJ2-7; D unresolved. The germline V gene encodes CDR1 MNHEY and CDR2 SVGEGT. V was pared by 10 bases and J by 3 bases, with 10 bases between. The CDR3 totals 11 residues. This CDR3 is CANSDGYEQYF. The CDR3 coding sequence is TGTGCCAACTCCGACGGCTACGAGCAGTACTTC.

The rearrangement joins TRBV6-5 to TRBJ1-6; 10 nucleotides align to TRBD1. In germline, CDR1 is MNHEY, CDR2 SVGAGI. CDR3 size: 15 residues. The J segment lost 8 bases and the V segment lost 7 bases, leaving 8 bases of the junction unmatched. Here the CDR3 reads CASISEGQGYSPLHF. The DNA for the CDR3 is TGTGCCAGCATTTCTGAGGGACAGGGGTATTCACCCCTCCACTTT.

This chain links TRBV12-3 or TRBV12-4 with TRBJ2-3; 10 nucleotides align to TRBD2. There are 16 residues in the CDR3. The trim removed 10 bases at V and 5 bases at J, leaving 15 bases unmatched. CDR3 nucleotide sequence: TGTGCCACCAGAGGCGAGCGGGAGGGCCGTTTAGATACGCAGTATTTT. Its protein product is CATRGEREGRLDTQYF.

This clonotype appeared many times. This chain links TRBV29-1 with TRBJ1-2; D gene unclear. The CDR3 covers 13 residues. Germline CDR1 reads SQVTM; CDR2 reads ANQGSEA. V was cut by 3 bases and J by 1 base, with 9 bases left in between. The CDR3 DNA follows: TGCAGCGTTGACGCTCAGGATAACTATGGCTACACCTTC. This codes for CSVDAQDNYGYTF.

This clonotype has a handful of counts. V and J are TRBV15 and TRBJ1-5; TRBD1 is a possible D gene (6 bases). Trimming took 0 bases from V and 16 from J, leaving 13 bases between them. Germline V lookup: CDR1 LNHNV, CDR2 YYDKDF (reference sequence). The CDR3 totals 12 residues. The CDR3 region has the DNA TGTGCCACCAGCAGAGATCGGGGGGCGGGCCATTTT. Protein product: CATSRDRGAGHF.

The table lists this clonotype with many counts. The chain employs TRBV20-1 and TRBJ1-2; D is ambiguous. Per germline, CDR1 DFQATT and CDR2 SNEGSKA (reference sequence). The CDR3 loop spans 9 amino acids. Between the trimmed V and J ends, which lost 6 bases and 8 bases, there was a span of 7 bases. CDR3 amino acids: CSAWEGYTF. The CDR3 coding sequence is TGCAGTGCCTGGGAGGGCTACACCTTC.

The chain is built from TRBV30 and TRBJ1-2; 8 bases match TRBD1. The germline gives CDR1 GTSNPN, CDR2 SVGIG (reference sequence). J was trimmed by 8 bases and V by 5 bases; bases with no gene match: 7. This CDR3 region has 12 residues. CDR3 sequence reads: CAWAGTGLGYTF. DNA of the CDR3: TGTGCCTGGGCCGGGACAGGACTGGGCTACACCTTC. The variable domain in full, with the rest retrieved from reference TRBV30 and TRBJ1-2, is SQTIHQWPATLVQPVGSPLSLECTVEGTSNPNLYWYRQAAGRGLQLLFYSVGIGQISSEVPQNLSASRPQDRQFILSSKKLLLSDSGFYLCAWAGTGLGYTFGSGTRLTVV.

The rearrangement links TRBV12-3 or TRBV12-4 to TRBJ2-1; 14 nucleotides agree with TRBD2. V gave up 7 bases and J gave up 2 bases; unmatched junction bases: 7. The CDR3 covers 17 residues. The CDR3 region is CASISTSGRAPYNEQFF. The CDR3 nucleotides read TGTGCCAGCATTTCGACTAGCGGGAGGGCACCCTACAATGAGCAGTTCTTC.

For the CDR3, the DNA is TGTGCCAGCAGTTTACGGGATCTCCGTCGTGGGCAGTACTTC. Translating it yields CASSLRDLRRGQYF. V is TRBV28 and J is TRBJ2-7; maybe TRBD2 (5 bases). The CDR3 has 14 amino acids. CDR1 and CDR2 (germline): MDHEN, SYDVKM. V was trimmed by 2 bases and J by 9 bases, leaving 17 bases between them.